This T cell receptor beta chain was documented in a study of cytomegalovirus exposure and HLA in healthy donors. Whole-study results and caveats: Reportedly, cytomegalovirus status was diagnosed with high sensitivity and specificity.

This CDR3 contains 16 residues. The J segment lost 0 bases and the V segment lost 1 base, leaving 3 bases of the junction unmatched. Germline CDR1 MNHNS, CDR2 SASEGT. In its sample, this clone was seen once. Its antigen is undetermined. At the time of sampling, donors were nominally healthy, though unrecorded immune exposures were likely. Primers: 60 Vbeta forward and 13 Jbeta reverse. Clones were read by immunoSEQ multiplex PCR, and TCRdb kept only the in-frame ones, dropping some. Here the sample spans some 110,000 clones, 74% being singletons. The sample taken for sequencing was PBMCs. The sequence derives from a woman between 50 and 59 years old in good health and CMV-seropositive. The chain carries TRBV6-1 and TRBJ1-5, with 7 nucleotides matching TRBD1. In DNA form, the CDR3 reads TGTGCCAGCAGTGAAGGAGGGACAGATAGCAATCAGCCCCAGCATTTT. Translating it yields CASSEGGTDSNQPQHF.